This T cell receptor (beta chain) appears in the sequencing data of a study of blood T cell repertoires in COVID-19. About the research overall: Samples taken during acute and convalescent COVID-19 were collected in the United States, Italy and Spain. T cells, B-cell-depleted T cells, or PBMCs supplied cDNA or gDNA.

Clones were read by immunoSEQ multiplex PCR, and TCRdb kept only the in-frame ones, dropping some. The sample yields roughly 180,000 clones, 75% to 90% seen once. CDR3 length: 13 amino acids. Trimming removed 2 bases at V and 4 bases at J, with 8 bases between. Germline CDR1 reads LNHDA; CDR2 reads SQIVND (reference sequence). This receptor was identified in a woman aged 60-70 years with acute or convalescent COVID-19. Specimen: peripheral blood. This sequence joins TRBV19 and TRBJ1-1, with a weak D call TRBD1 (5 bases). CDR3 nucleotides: TGTGCCAGTAGTATAAGGGGAAGCACTGAAGCTTTCTTT. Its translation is CASSIRGSTEAFF.